Given below is one TCR beta chain in context. This sample was taken from a study of shared clonotypes between healthy human individuals. As for the study in general: Three CD4 naive, three CD4 memory, two CD8 naive and one CD8 memory plate were used per donor.

This CDR3 is 13 amino acids long. Germline CDR1 and CDR2: SGHTS and YDEGEE. The V gene lost 3 bases and the J gene lost 4 bases, with 11 bases spanning the gap. The assay was immunoSEQ multiplex PCR, and TCRdb's table has in-frame clones only and misses some. The sample lists more than 400,000 clones, around 95% occurring once. J is TRBJ2-7 and V is TRBV5-8; no firm D call. Material for sequencing was naive CD4+ T cells sorted from blood. Described subset: CD45RA+ positively selected. The sequence was collected from a woman aged 25 to 39 in good health. CDR3 nucleotides: TGTGCCAGCAGCTCTGACGTTCATTACGAGCAGTACTTC. Translated, it gives CASSSDVHYEQYF.